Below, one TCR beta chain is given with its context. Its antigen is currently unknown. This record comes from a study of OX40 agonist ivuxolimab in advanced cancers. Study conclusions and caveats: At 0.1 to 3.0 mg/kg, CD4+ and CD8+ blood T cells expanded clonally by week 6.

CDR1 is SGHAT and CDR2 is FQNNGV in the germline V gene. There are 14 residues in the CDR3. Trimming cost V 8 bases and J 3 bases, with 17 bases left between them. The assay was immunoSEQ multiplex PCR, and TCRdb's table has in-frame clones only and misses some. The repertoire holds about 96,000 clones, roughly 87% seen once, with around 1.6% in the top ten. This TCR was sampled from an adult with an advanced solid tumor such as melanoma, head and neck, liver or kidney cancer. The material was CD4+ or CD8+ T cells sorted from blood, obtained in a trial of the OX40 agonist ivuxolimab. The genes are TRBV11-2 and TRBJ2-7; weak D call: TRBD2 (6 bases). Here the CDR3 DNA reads TGTGCCAGCTCTCACCCGGGACTTAACTACGAGCAGTACTTC. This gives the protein CASSHPGLNYEQYF. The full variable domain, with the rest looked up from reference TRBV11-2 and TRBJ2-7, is EAGVAQSPRYKIIEKRQSVAFWCNPISGHATLYWYQQILGQGPKLLIQFQNNGVVDDSQLPKDRFSAERLKGVDSTLKIQPAKLEDSAVYLCASSHPGLNYEQYFGPGTRLTVT.